The present entry profiles one TCR beta chain with its context. This entry comes from a study of blood T cell repertoires in COVID-19. Study overall: Specimens from acute and convalescent COVID-19 originated in the United States, Italy and Spain. T cells, B-cell-depleted T cells, or PBMCs provided the cDNA or gDNA that served as material.

In the study's own analysis: Estimation of nucleated cell counts was performed using reference gene primer amplification. This table comes from immunoSEQ multiplex PCR, and its TCRdb copy is limited to in-frame clones, with some not included. The D gene and trimming were derived from the DNA, and the V and J assignments and clone size from that table. The sample shows around 130,000 clones, around 85% of them seen only once. This CDR3 comprises 14 residues. Germline V gene lookup returns CDR1 SGHKS and CDR2 YYEKEE (reference sequence). V was cut by 4 bases and J by 0 bases, with 10 bases left in between.

The genes are TRBV5-5 and TRBJ2-5; TRBD2 might be the D (6 bases). Material: peripheral blood. This TCR derives from a man in his sixties with acute or convalescent COVID-19. In DNA form, the CDR3 reads TGTGCCAGCAGCCCAAGGGACTACCAAGAGACCCAGTACTTC. Its translation is CASSPRDYQETQYF. Variable domain in full (rest from reference TRBV5-5 and TRBJ2-5): DAGVTQSPTHLIKTRGQQVTLRCSPISGHKSVSWYQQVLGQGPQFIFQYYEKEERGRGNFPDRFSARQFPNYSSELNVNALLLGDSALYLCASSPRDYQETQYFGPGTRLLVL.